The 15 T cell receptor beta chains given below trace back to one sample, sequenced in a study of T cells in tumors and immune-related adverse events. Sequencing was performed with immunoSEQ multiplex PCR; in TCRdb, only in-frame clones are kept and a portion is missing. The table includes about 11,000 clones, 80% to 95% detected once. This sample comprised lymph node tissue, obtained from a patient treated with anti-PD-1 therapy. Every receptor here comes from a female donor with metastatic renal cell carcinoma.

The chain's CDR3 is CASSLVAGGSGELFF. CDR3 in DNA: TGTGCCAGCAGCTTAGTAGCGGGGGGGTCCGGGGAGCTGTTTTTT. The chain combines TRBV7-2 with TRBJ2-2, with 11 bases lining up with TRBD2. With 1 base clipped from V and 6 bases from J, the junction kept 1 base outside the gene matches. CDR3 length: 15 amino acids. The germline gives CDR1 SGHTA, CDR2 FQGNSA.

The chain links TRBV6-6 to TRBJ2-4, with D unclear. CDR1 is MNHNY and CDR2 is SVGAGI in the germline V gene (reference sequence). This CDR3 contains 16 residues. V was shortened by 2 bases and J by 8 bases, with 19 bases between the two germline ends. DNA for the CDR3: TGTGCCAGCAGTTACGGCAGGCCGAGGATTGGAGACATTCAGTACTTC. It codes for CASSYGRPRIGDIQYF.

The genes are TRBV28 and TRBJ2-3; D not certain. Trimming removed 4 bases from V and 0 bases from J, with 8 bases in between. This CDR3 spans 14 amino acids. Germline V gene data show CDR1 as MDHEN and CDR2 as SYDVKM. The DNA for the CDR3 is TGTGCCAGCAGTTCCGGTGGAAGCACAGATACGCAGTATTTT. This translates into CASSSGGSTDTQYF.

The CDR3 DNA reads TGTGCCAGCACCCACAGGGGGTACACCGGGGAGCTGTTTTTT. Its translation: CASTHRGYTGELFF. This chain links TRBV27 with TRBJ2-2, with TRBD1 identical over 8 bases. With 7 bases clipped from V and 3 bases from J, the junction kept 4 bases outside the gene matches. The CDR3 sequence is 14 residues long. Germline CDR1 and CDR2: MNHEY and SMNVEV (reference sequence).

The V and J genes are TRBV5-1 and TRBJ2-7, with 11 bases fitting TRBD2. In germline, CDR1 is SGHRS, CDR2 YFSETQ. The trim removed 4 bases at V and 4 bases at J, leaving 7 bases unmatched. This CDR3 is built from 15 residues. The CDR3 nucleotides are TGCGCCAGCAGCCGACTAGCGGGGCCAGAATACGAGCAGTACTTC. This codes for CASSRLAGPEYEQYF.

CDR3 DNA: TGTTCAGCAAGGGGGCAAGAGACCCAGTACTTC. This sequence encodes CSARGQETQYF. The rearrangement uses TRBV28 and TRBJ2-5, with a tentative D call TRBD1 (6 bases). This CDR3 is 11 amino acids long. Germline CDR1 MDHEN, CDR2 SYDVKM.

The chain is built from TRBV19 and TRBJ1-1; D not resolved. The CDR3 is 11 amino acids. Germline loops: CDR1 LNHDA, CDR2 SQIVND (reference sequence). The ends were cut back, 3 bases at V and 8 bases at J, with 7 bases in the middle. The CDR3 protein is CASSIFLEAFF. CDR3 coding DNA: TGTGCCAGTAGTATTTTTCTCGAAGCTTTCTTT.

The CDR3 DNA is TGTGCCAGCAGCCGAATTACAGGGGGTAAAACTGAAGCTTTCTTT. As protein: CASSRITGGKTEAFF. The rearrangement uses TRBV14 and TRBJ1-1; TRBD1 aligns across 8 bases. The junction had 9 bases not matched to a gene; V was cut back by 4 bases and J by 5 bases. CDR1 is SGHDN and CDR2 is FVKESK in the germline V gene. The CDR3 has 15 amino acids.

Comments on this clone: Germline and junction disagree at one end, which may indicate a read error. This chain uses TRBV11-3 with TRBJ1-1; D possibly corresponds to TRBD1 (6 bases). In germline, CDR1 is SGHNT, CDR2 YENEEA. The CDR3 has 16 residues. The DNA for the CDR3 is TGTGCCAGCAGATTAGTGGCATCGACAGGATACACTGAAGCTTTCTTT. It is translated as CASRLVASTGYTEAFF.

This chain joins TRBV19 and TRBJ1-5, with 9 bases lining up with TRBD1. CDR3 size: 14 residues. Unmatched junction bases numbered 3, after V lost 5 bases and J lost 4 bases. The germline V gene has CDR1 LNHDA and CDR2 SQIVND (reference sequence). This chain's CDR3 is CASSGTGWNQPQHF. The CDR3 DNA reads TGTGCCAGTAGTGGGACAGGGTGGAATCAGCCCCAGCATTTT.

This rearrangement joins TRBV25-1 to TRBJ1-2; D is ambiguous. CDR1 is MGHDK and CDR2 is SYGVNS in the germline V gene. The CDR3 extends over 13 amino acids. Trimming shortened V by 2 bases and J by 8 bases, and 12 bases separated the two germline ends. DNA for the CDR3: TGTGCCAGCAGTGAAGTCCAGAATCAAGGCTACACCTTC. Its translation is CASSEVQNQGYTF.

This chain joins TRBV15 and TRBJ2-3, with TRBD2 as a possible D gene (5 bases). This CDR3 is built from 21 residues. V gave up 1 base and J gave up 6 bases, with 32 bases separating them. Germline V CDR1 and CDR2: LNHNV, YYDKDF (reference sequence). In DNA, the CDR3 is TGTGCCACCAGCAGAGTTCGTTCCAGCGGCCTCCGCGTCTCCCGGGGTGATACGCAGTATTTT. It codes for CATSRVRSSGLRVSRGDTQYF. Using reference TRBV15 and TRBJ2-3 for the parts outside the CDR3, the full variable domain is DAMVIQNPRYQVTQFGKPVTLSCSQTLNHNVMYWYQQKSSQAPKLLFHYYDKDFNNEADTPDNFQSRRPNTSFCFLDIRSPGLGDTAMYLCATSRVRSSGLRVSRGDTQYFGPGTRLTVL.

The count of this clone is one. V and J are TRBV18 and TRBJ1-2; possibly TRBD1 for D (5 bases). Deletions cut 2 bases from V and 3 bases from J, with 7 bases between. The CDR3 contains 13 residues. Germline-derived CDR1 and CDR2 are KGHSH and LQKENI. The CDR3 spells CASSPGHHYGYTF. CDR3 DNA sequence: TGTGCCAGCTCACCAGGACACCACTATGGCTACACCTTC.

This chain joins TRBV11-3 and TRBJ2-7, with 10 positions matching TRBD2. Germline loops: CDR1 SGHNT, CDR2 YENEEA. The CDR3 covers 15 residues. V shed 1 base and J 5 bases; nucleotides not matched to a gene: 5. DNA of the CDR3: TGTGCCAGCAGCTTAGTGTCTAGCGGGAGCGACGAGCAGTACTTC. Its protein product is CASSLVSSGSDEQYF.

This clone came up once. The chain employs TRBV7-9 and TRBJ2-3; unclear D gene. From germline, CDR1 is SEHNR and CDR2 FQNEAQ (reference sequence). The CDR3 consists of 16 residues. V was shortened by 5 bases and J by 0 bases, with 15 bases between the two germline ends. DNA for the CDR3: TGTGCCAGCAGCCGGCAGGTGGAATCTAGCACAGATACGCAGTATTTT. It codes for CASSRQVESSTDTQYF.